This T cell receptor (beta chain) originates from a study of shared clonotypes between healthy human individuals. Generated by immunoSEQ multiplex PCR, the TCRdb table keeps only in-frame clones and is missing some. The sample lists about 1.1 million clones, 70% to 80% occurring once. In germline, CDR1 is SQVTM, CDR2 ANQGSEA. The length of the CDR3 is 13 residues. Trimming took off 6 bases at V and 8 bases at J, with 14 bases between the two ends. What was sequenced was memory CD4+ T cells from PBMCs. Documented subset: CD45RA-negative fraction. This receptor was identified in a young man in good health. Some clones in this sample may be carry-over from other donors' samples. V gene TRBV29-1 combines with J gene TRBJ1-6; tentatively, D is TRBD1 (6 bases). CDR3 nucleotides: TGCAGCGTAAAGGGGGGGGTTGATTCACCCCTCCACTTT. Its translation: CSVKGGVDSPLHF.